This T cell receptor beta chain stems from a study of OX40 agonist ivuxolimab in advanced cancers. Study-level information: Ivuxolimab, which is an agonistic anti-OX40 (CD134) antibody, was administered to the patients. The patients received ivuxolimab by intravenous route every 2 weeks at 0.01 to 10 mg/kg. Whole-study findings and limits: Among the lowest levels of clonal expansion were found in partial responders at 0.1-3.0 mg/kg.

Clones were read by immunoSEQ multiplex PCR, and TCRdb kept only the in-frame ones, dropping some. The table lists approximately 96,000 clones, about nine tenths of them singletons. This clone was observed once. What it recognizes is unknown. The CDR3 totals 14 residues. With 4 bases removed from V and 9 bases from J, the gap between germline ends came to 16 bases. The germline CDR1 and CDR2 sequences are KGHSH and LQKENI. This chain joins TRBV18 and TRBJ1-5; a possible D gene is TRBD1 (5 bases). This receptor was identified in an adult with an advanced solid tumor such as melanoma, head and neck, liver or kidney cancer. The sequencing used CD4+ or CD8+ T cells sorted from blood, collected in a trial of the OX40 agonist ivuxolimab. CDR3 amino acids: CASSLPGPRAPQHF. The CDR3 DNA reads TGTGCCAGCTCACTGCCGGGACCGCGAGCGCCCCAGCATTTT.